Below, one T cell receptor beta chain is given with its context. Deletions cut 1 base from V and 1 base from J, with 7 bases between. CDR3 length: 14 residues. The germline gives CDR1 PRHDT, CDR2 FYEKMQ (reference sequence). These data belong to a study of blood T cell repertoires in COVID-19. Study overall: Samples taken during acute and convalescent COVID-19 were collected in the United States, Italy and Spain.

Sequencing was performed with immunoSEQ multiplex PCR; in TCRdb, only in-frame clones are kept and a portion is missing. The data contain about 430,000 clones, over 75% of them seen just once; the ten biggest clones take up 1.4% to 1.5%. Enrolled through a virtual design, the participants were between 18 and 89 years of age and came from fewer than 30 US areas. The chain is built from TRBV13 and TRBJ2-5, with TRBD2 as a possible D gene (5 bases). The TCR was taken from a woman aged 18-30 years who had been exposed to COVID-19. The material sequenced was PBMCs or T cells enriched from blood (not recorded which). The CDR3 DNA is TGTGCCAGCAGCTTAGACAGCGGCCAAGAGACCCAGTACTTC. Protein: CASSLDSGQETQYF.